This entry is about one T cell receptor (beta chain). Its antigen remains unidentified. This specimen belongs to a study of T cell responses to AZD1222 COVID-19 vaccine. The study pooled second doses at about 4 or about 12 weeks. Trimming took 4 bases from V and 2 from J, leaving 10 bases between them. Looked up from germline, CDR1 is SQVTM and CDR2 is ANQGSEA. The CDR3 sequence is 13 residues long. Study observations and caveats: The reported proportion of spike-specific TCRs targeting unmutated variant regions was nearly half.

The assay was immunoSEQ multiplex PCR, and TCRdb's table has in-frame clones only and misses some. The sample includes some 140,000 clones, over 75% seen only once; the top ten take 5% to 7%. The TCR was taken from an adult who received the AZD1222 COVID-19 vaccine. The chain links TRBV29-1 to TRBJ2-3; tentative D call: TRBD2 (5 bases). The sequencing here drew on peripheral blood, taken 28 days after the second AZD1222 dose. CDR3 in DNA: TGCAGCGTTGGAGGGCAGTACACAGATACGCAGTATTTT. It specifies CSVGGQYTDTQYF.